These T cell receptor beta chains were read from a single sample in a study of T cells after posttransplantation cyclophosphamide. Assay: immunoSEQ multiplex PCR; the TCRdb copy retains only in-frame clones and omits some. This sample carries 45,000 or so clones, around 94% of them seen once, and the ten largest clones take roughly 2.9%. Sequenced sample: PBMCs. These receptors were obtained from a woman between 45 and 60 years old in good health and a related stem cell transplant donor. Each CDR3 is given with its conserved first and last residue. The D gene is left open where the match is weak. Clone size is stated in some rows and not others, as once, few, many or a class when expanded.

.	17	TRBV7-2	.	TRBJ1-1	CASSLAPGAKMNTEAFF	TGTGCCAGCAGCTTGGCGCCAGGGGCCAAAATGAACACTGAAGCTTTCTTT
TRBD1	14	TRBV13	.	TRBJ2-7	CASSLTRDRGEQYF	TGTGCCAGCAGCCTCACCCGGGACAGGGGCGAGCAGTACTTC
.	18	TRBV19	once	TRBJ1-4	CASSTDRFSAGTNEKLFF	TGTGCCAGTAGTACCGACAGATTTTCGGCTGGAACTAATGAAAAACTGTTTTTT
.	15	TRBV9	.	TRBJ1-2	CASSVGGPSQPAQTF	TGTGCCAGCAGCGTCGGGGGGCCCAGTCAGCCGGCTCAAACCTTC
TRBD1	14	TRBV6-5	.	TRBJ1-5	CASSRTGGNQPQHF	TGTGCCAGCAGTCGGACAGGGGGCAATCAGCCCCAGCATTTT
.	12	TRBV19	.	TRBJ1-2	CAISDSPYGYTF	TGTGCCATTTCAGACAGCCCGTATGGCTACACCTTC
.	14	TRBV6-1	.	TRBJ1-3	CASGKQGTGNTIYF	TGTGCCAGCGGAAAACAGGGTACTGGAAACACCATATATTTT
TRBD1	13	TRBV28	few	TRBJ1-4	CASRDRAGEKLFF	TGTGCCAGCAGAGACAGGGCGGGCGAAAAACTGTTTTTT
.	11	TRBV25-1	.	TRBJ2-3	CASRATDTQYF	TGTGCCAGCAGGGCCACAGATACGCAGTATTTT
TRBD1	15	TRBV7-2	.	TRBJ1-2	CASSRTGEPNYGYTF	TGTGCCAGCAGCCGGACAGGGGAGCCTAACTATGGCTACACCTTC
.	18	TRBV29-1	.	TRBJ2-5	CSGDGPANFGGRKETQYF	TGCAGCGGCGATGGGCCAGCAAATTTTGGTGGGAGAAAGGAGACCCAGTACTTC
TRBD1	15	TRBV28	.	TRBJ1-2	CASSVTGGYSYGYTF	TGTGCCAGCAGTGTCACAGGGGGCTATAGCTATGGCTACACCTTC
TRBD1	20	TRBV27	.	TRBJ2-2	CASSSPGQGALALAIGELFF	TGTGCCAGCAGTTCACCGGGACAGGGGGCGCTTGCACTAGCTATCGGGGAGCTGTTTTTT
.	14	TRBV19	.	TRBJ1-5	CASMPDRSNQPQHF	TGTGCCAGTATGCCCGACAGGAGCAATCAGCCCCAGCATTTT
.	17	TRBV5-4	.	TRBJ2-3	CASTRESGDLSTDTQYF	TGTGCCAGCACCCGGGAATCTGGGGACTTAAGCACAGATACGCAGTATTTT